The 20 T cell receptor beta chains in this list originate from one sample, sequenced in a study of blood T cell repertoires in COVID-19. Some clones are missing from TCRdb's copy, which holds only in-frame ones; the method was immunoSEQ multiplex PCR. The sample includes around 56,000 clones, roughly 90% of them seen just once. The sample consisted of peripheral blood. These receptors came from a human donor in a cohort sampled during active COVID-19.

The V call is TRBV6-6, the J call TRBJ2-1, with 8 bases fitting TRBD2. The CDR3 extends over 16 amino acids. The V gene's germline CDR1 is MNHNY and CDR2 SVGAGI (reference sequence). V shed 7 bases and J 4 bases; nucleotides not matched to a gene: 12. DNA of the CDR3: TGTGCCAGCACCTACGGGGCGGGGGGACTTTACAATGAGCAGTTCTTC. As protein: CASTYGAGGLYNEQFF.

The rearrangement uses TRBV9 and TRBJ1-2; D might be TRBD1 (6 bases). V was pared by 3 bases and J by 4 bases, with 13 bases between. Germline lookup yields CDR1 SGDLS and CDR2 YYNGEE. The CDR3 has 14 amino acids. CDR3 DNA sequence: TGTGCCAGCAGCGCCGACAGGCTCATCTATGGCTACACCTTC. It encodes CASSADRLIYGYTF.

The chain combines TRBV7-3 with TRBJ1-1; D remains ambiguous. Germline CDR1 SGHTA, CDR2 FQGTGA. V gave up 2 bases and J gave up 4 bases, with 11 bases separating them. CDR3 length: 14 amino acids. The CDR3 reads CASSLWAGATEAFF. Written as DNA, the CDR3 is TGTGCCAGCAGCTTATGGGCAGGCGCCACTGAAGCTTTCTTT.

The gene calls are TRBV28 and TRBJ2-5, with D possibly matching TRBD1 (5 bases). This CDR3 region has 13 residues. Trimming pared 6 bases from V and 9 bases from J, leaving 17 bases between. From germline, CDR1 is MDHEN and CDR2 SYDVKM. This CDR3 reads CASRQGASMAQYF. The CDR3 region has the DNA TGTGCCAGCAGGCAGGGTGCTTCTATGGCCCAGTACTTC.

J is TRBJ1-1 and V is TRBV11-2, with 8 nucleotides matching TRBD1. V dropped 3 bases and J dropped 3; count of bases not matched to a gene: 6. The germline V gene encodes CDR1 SGHAT and CDR2 FQNNGV. The CDR3 is 15 amino acids. The CDR3 loop is CASSLGQVKDTEAFF. DNA of the CDR3: TGTGCCAGCAGCTTGGGACAGGTTAAGGACACTGAAGCTTTCTTT. Complete variable domain (other parts from reference TRBV11-2 and TRBJ1-1): EAGVAQSPRYKIIEKRQSVAFWCNPISGHATLYWYQQILGQGPKLLIQFQNNGVVDDSQLPKDRFSAERLKGVDSTLKIQPAKLEDSAVYLCASSLGQVKDTEAFFGQGTRLTVV.

The rearrangement links TRBV6-5 to TRBJ2-7; TRBD1 might be the D (5 bases). This CDR3 region has 14 residues. Germline V lookup: CDR1 MNHEY, CDR2 SVGAGI. Trimming shortened V by 1 base and J by 1 base, and 8 bases separated the two germline ends. The CDR3 protein is CASSYFSGSYEQYF. In DNA, the CDR3 is TGTGCCAGCAGTTACTTCTCAGGGTCCTACGAGCAGTACTTC.

This chain connects TRBV9 to TRBJ2-7; 9 bases align to TRBD1. This CDR3 spans 14 amino acids. V was pared by 8 bases and J by 4 bases, with 10 bases of the junction left unmatched. Looked up from germline, CDR1 is SGDLS and CDR2 is YYNGEE. For the CDR3, the DNA is TGTGCCAGAGACCGGGACAGGGCTCCTTACGAGCAGTACTTC. Amino acids: CARDRDRAPYEQYF.

This clone was found once. The V call is TRBV19, the J call TRBJ2-1, with D possibly being TRBD1 (7 bases). V was trimmed by 5 bases and J by 6 bases, leaving 17 bases between them. Germline V gene sequence: CDR1 LNHDA, CDR2 SQIVND (reference sequence). The CDR3 has 15 residues. CDR3 bases: TGTGCCAGTAGTCCCGCGGGACAGTGGGCCAATGAGCAGTTCTTC. As protein: CASSPAGQWANEQFF.

The rearrangement joins TRBV7-9 to TRBJ1-1; a possible D gene is TRBD1 (6 bases). The germline CDR1 and CDR2 sequences are SEHNR and FQNEAQ (reference sequence). V shed 5 bases and J shed 0 bases, with 10 bases lying between them. The CDR3 runs 14 residues. The CDR3 region is CASSTRTVNTEAFF. Written as DNA, the CDR3 is TGTGCCAGCAGCACGCGGACAGTGAACACTGAAGCTTTCTTT.

The chain uses TRBV5-1 and TRBJ1-1; D uncertain. Germline lookup yields CDR1 SGHRS and CDR2 YFSETQ. This CDR3 comprises 13 residues. V shed 0 bases and J shed 1 base, with 4 bases lying between them. Here the CDR3 reads CASSLAKNTEAFF. The CDR3, as DNA: TGCGCCAGCAGCTTGGCAAAGAACACTGAAGCTTTCTTT.

The chain recombines TRBV9 with TRBJ1-6; the D gene is possibly TRBD1 (5 bases). V gave up 7 bases and J gave up 7 bases, with 9 bases separating them. The CDR3 length is 12 residues. The germline CDR1 and CDR2 sequences are SGDLS and YYNGEE. CDR3 in amino acids: CASGGENSPLHF. In nucleotides, the CDR3 is TGTGCCAGCGGGGGGGAAAATTCACCCCTCCACTTT.

The CDR3 is CASSQGGTGLPNEQFF. The CDR3 nucleotides read TGTGCCAGCAGCCAAGGAGGGACAGGCCTCCCCAATGAGCAGTTCTTC. The chain links TRBV3-1 (or the pseudogene TRBV3-2) to TRBJ2-1, with 8 positions matching TRBD1. Germline V lookup: CDR1 LGHDT, CDR2 YNNKEL (reference sequence). This CDR3 contains 16 residues. V was pared by 1 base and J by 6 bases, with 8 bases of the junction left unmatched.

This chain joins TRBV6-6 and TRBJ2-7; no clear D gene. Trimming removed 6 bases from V and 0 bases from J, with 9 bases in between. The germline gives CDR1 MNHNY, CDR2 SVGAGI (reference sequence). The CDR3 is 13 amino acids. The CDR3 loop is CASRPALSYEQYF. The CDR3 DNA is TGTGCCAGCAGGCCCGCGCTCTCCTACGAGCAGTACTTC.

The V call is TRBV3-1 (or the pseudogene TRBV3-2), the J call TRBJ2-5; D perhaps matches TRBD2 (6 bases). The length of the CDR3 is 16 residues. Germline V gene sequence: CDR1 LGHDT, CDR2 YNNKEL (reference sequence). The ends were cut back, 4 bases at V and 3 bases at J, with 18 bases in the middle. CDR3 amino acids: CASSRGLGTTEETQYF. In DNA form, the CDR3 reads TGTGCCAGCAGCCGGGGACTCGGGACGACAGAAGAGACCCAGTACTTC.

J is TRBJ2-7 and V is TRBV6-5, with 8 bases fitting TRBD2. CDR3 length: 15 residues. Germline values: CDR1 MNHEY, CDR2 SVGAGI. V dropped 0 bases and J dropped 2; count of bases not matched to a gene: 3. CDR3 nucleotide sequence: TGTGCCAGCAGTTACTCTTCCGGGGGGGCCTACGAGCAGTACTTC. This gives the protein CASSYSSGGAYEQYF.

The chain recombines TRBV4-3 with TRBJ2-4; weak D call: TRBD2 (5 bases). The V gene lost 0 bases and the J gene lost 0 bases, with 9 bases spanning the gap. This CDR3 has 16 amino acids. Germline-derived CDR1 and CDR2 are LGHNA and YSLEER. CDR3 DNA: TGCGCCAGCAGCCAAGAGTGGAGGAGAGCCAAAAACATTCAGTACTTC. Residues: CASSQEWRRAKNIQYF.

This chain links TRBV18 with TRBJ1-5, with 7 positions matching TRBD1. The trim removed 5 bases at V and 5 bases at J, leaving 6 bases unmatched. This CDR3 is 14 amino acids long. CDR1 is KGHSH, CDR2 LQKENI, per germline. In DNA, the CDR3 is TGTGCCAGCTCATCGAGACAGGGCGATCAGCCCCAGCATTTT. It encodes CASSSRQGDQPQHF.

The V gene is TRBV5-8, the J gene TRBJ1-6; 8 bases match TRBD1. The V gene's germline CDR1 is SGHTS and CDR2 YDEGEE. The CDR3 contains 15 residues. Unmatched junction bases numbered 6, after V lost 3 bases and J lost 7 bases. CDR3 sequence: CASSSLDRANSPLHF. CDR3 DNA: TGTGCCAGCAGCTCGTTGGACAGGGCAAATTCACCCCTCCACTTT.

This clone was seen a single time. V and J are TRBV7-2 and TRBJ1-3; D is perhaps TRBD1 (5 bases). The V end was cut by 1 base, the J end by 5 bases, with 12 bases between. The CDR3 loop spans 15 amino acids. The germline CDR1 and CDR2 sequences are SGHTA and FQGNSA. The CDR3 bases are TGTGCCAGCAGCTTAGAACCAGGGTCGAGAAACACCATATATTTT. It is translated as CASSLEPGSRNTIYF. The full variable domain, rest sourced from reference TRBV7-2 and TRBJ1-3, is GAGVSQSPSNKVTEKGKDVELRCDPISGHTALYWYRQSLGQGLEFLIYFQGNSAPDKSGLPSDRFSAERTGGSVSTLTIQRTQQEDSAVYLCASSLEPGSRNTIYFGEGSWLTVV.

The chain employs TRBV6-6 and TRBJ2-1, with 12 bases that match TRBD2. CDR1 and CDR2 (germline): MNHNY, SVGAGI (reference sequence). The V segment lost 7 bases and the J segment 10 bases; nucleotides outside the gene matches: 5. This CDR3 comprises 13 residues. As DNA, the CDR3 is TGTGCCAGCAATTCCGGACTAGCGGGGGAGCAGTTCTTC. This sequence encodes CASNSGLAGEQFF.